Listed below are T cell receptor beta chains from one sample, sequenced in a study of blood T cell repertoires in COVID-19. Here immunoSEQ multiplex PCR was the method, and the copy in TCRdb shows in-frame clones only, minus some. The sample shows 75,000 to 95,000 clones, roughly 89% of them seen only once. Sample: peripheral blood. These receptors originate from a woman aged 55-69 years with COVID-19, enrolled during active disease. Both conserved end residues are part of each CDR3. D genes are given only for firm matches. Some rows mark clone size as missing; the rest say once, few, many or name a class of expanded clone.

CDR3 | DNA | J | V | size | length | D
CASTDPRSSGANVLTF | TGTGCCAGTACCGACCCCCGGAGCTCTGGGGCCAACGTCCTGACTTTC | TRBJ2-6 | TRBV19 | . | 16 | .
CAWSRSTDTQYF | TGTGCCTGGAGTCGTAGCACAGATACGCAGTATTTT | TRBJ2-3 | TRBV30 | few | 12 | .
CASSSFQGNQPQHF | TGTGCCAGCAGCTCCTTTCAGGGAAATCAGCCCCAGCATTTT | TRBJ1-5 | TRBV7-2 | . | 14 | .
CASSKALTSGGDQETQYF | TGTGCCAGCAGCAAAGCGCTTACTAGCGGGGGAGATCAAGAGACCCAGTACTTC | TRBJ2-5 | TRBV21-1 | . | 18 | .
CAWSEQQPLHF | TGTGCCTGGAGCGAACAACAACCCCTCCACTTT | TRBJ1-6 | TRBV30 | . | 11 | .
CASADGGDTEAFF | TGCGCCAGCGCCGACGGAGGGGACACTGAAGCTTTCTTT | TRBJ1-1 | TRBV4-3 | . | 13 | .
CAWSARGNQPQHF | TGTGCCTGGAGTGCACGGGGCAATCAGCCCCAGCATTTT | TRBJ1-5 | TRBV30 | . | 13 | .
CASSSPGQRLGYTF | TGTGCCAGCAGCTCTCCGGGACAGCGATTGGGCTACACCTTC | TRBJ1-2 | TRBV7-9 | . | 14 | TRBD1
CASSLGSTSGGYNEQFF | TGTGCCAGCAGCTTAGGGTCGACTAGCGGGGGTTACAATGAGCAGTTCTTC | TRBJ2-1 | TRBV11-3 | . | 17 | TRBD2
CASSEGQGTGNTIYF | TGTGCCAGCAGTGAAGGGCAGGGAACTGGAAACACCATATATTTT | TRBJ1-3 | TRBV6-1 | . | 15 | .
CASSLGRGPNTEAFF | TGTGCCAGCAGCTTAGGGAGGGGGCCAAACACTGAAGCTTTCTTT | TRBJ1-1 | TRBV7-9 | . | 15 | TRBD1